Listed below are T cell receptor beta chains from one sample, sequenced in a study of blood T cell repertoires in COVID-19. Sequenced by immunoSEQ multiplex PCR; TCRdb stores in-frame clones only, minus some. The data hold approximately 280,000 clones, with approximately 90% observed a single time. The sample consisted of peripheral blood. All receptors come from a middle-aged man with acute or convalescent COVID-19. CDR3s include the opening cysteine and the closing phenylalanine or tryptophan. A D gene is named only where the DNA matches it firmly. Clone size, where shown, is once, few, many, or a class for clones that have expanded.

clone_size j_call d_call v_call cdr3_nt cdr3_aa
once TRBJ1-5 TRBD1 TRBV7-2 TGTGCCAGCAGGATGAAGGGACAGCCCTATCAGCCCCAGCATTTT CASRMKGQPYQPQHF
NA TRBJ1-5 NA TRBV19 TGTGCCAGTAAGGCCCACAGGGAAAATCAGCCCCAGCATTTT CASKAHRENQPQHF
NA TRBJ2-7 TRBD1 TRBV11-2 TGTGCCAGCAGCAACCTTAAACAGGGGGCCCACGAGCAGTACTTC CASSNLKQGAHEQYF
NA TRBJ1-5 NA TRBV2 TGTGCCAGCAGTGAAGCTTACAGGGACCCCAATCAGCCCCAGCATTTT CASSEAYRDPNQPQHF
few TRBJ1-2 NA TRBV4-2 TGTGCCAGCAGCCAAGATTGGAGGGACTTTAACTATGGCTACACCTTC CASSQDWRDFNYGYTF
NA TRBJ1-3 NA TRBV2 TGTGCCAGCAGCTTAGACACGACCTCTGGAAACACCATATATTTT CASSLDTTSGNTIYF
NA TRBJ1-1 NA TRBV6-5 TGTGCCAGCCTAATGAGAGGCTTCATGAACACTGAAGCTTTCTTT CASLMRGFMNTEAFF
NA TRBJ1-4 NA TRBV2 TGTGCCAGCAGTGTAGGTTTGGGAGGGAATGAAAAACTGTTTTTT CASSVGLGGNEKLFF
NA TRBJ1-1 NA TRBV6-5 TGTGCCAGCAGTTACTCAGGGGCGGACACTGAAGCTTTCTTT CASSYSGADTEAFF
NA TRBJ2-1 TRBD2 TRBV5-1 TGCGCCAGCAGCCGAAGATCTAGCGGGGGCTACAATGAGCAGTTCTTC CASSRRSSGGYNEQFF
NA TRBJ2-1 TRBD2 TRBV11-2 TGTGCCAGCAGCCGTCGGGGGGGGCCTGACAATGAGCAGTTCTTC CASSRRGGPDNEQFF
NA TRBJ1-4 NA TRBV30 TGTGCCTGCTCCGGGATCACGGGTGAAAAACTGTTTTTT CACSGITGEKLFF
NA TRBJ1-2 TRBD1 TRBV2 TGTGCCAGCAGCGTCTCCGGGACAGGAGTAATTTATGGCTACACCTTC CASSVSGTGVIYGYTF
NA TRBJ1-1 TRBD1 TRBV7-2 TGTGCCAGCAGCTTAGAGGCCCGACAGGGCACTAAAGCTTTCTTT CASSLEARQGTKAFF
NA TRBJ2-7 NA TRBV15 TGTGCCACCAGAGTCCAGGGATCCTACGAGCAGTACTTC CATRVQGSYEQYF
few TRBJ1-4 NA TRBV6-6 TGTGCCAGCCTGGCCGGGGGGCAGAGTGAAAAACTGTTTTTT CASLAGGQSEKLFF
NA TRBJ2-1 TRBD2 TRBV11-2 TGTGCCAGCAGCTTAGAAGGGACTACAACCCTCCTGGGGGAGCAGTTCTTC CASSLEGTTTLLGEQFF
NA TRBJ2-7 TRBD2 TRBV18 TGTGCCAGCTCACCCGACAGCGGGGGGCCCTACGAGCAGTACTTC CASSPDSGGPYEQYF
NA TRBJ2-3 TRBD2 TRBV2 TGTGCCACCCGGACTAGCACAAGCACAGATACGCAGTATTTT CATRTSTSTDTQYF
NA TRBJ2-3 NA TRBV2 TGTGCCAGCAGTGGACCCTCCGCGGGCACAGATACGCAGTATTTT CASSGPSAGTDTQYF
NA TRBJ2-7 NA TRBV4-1 TGCGCCAGCAGCCTCCGTCCGAGCTCCTACGAGCAGTACTTC CASSLRPSSYEQYF
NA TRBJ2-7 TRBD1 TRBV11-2 TGTGCCAGCAGCTTAGATCCGGGACAGGGTGGAACCTACGAGCAGTACTTC CASSLDPGQGGTYEQYF
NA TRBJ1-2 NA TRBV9 TGTGCCAGCAGCGGACAGTACTATGGCTACACCTTC CASSGQYYGYTF
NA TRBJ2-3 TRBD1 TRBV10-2 TGCGCCAGCAGACTCTCACAGGGGGCGTACGTAGATACGCAGTATTTT CASRLSQGAYVDTQYF
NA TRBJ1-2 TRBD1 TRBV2 TGTGCCAGCGGAAGGACAGGGGCAGACTATGGCTACACCTTC CASGRTGADYGYTF
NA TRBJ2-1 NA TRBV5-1 TGCGCCAGCAGCTCAACGGGAGGGGGCGAAGGTCGGAGCAAGTTCTTC CASSSTGGGEGRSKFF
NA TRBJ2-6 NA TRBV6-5 TGTGCCAGCAGTTCGACAGGTTCTCGGGCCAACGTCCTGACTTTC CASSSTGSRANVLTF
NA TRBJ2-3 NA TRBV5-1 TGCGCCAGCAGCTTGTGGACACGTGCTGAGGCAGATACGCAGTATTTT CASSLWTRAEADTQYF
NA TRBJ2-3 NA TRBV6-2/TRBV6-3 TGTGCCAGCAGTTATAGGGGTAGCACAGATACGCAGTATTTT CASSYRGSTDTQYF
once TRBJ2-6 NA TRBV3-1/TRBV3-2 TGTGCCAGCAGCCAAAGATTAGCTGGGGCCAACGTCCTGACTTTC CASSQRLAGANVLTF
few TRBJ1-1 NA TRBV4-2 TGTGCCAGCAGCCGTGAGCAGGGGCTGAACACTGAAGCTTTCTTT CASSREQGLNTEAFF
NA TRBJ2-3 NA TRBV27 TGTGCCAGCAGTAAGGCGGCGGGTCCCGGCACAGATACGCAGTATTTT CASSKAAGPGTDTQYF
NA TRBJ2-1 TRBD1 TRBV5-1 TGCGCCAGCAGCTCTTCAGGGGGCTCCTACAATGAGCAGTTCTTC CASSSSGGSYNEQFF
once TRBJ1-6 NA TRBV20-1 TGCAGTGCTAGTCAGGGAGGTAATTCACCCCTCCACTTT CSASQGGNSPLHF
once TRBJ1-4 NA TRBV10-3 TGTGCCATCAGCGGCGGACCGGGTGACAGGAATGAAAAACTGTTTTTT CAISGGPGDRNEKLFF
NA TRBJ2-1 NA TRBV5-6 TGTGCCAGCAGCCCTCAAAGCAGGGCTGAGCAGTTCTTC CASSPQSRAEQFF
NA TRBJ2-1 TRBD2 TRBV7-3 TGTGCCAGCAGCGCCAGCGGGGCTCTCTCCTACAATGAGCAGTTCTTC CASSASGALSYNEQFF
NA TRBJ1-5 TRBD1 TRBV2 TGTGCCAGCAGTGCTGAGGGACAGGGAGTCTTCAATCAGCCCCAGCATTTT CASSAEGQGVFNQPQHF
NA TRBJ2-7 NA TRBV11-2 TGTGCCAGCAGAAAGGGCGGGGTCTACGAGCAGTACTTC CASRKGGVYEQYF
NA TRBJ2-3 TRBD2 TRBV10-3 TGTGCCATCAGTCCGCTGAGTAGCGGGGTTGTTACGGATACGCAGTATTTT CAISPLSSGVVTDTQYF
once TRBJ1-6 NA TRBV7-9 TGTGCCAGCAGCTTGACAGACTATAATTCACCCCTCCACTTT CASSLTDYNSPLHF
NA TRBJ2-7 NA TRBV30 TGTGCCTGGAGTCCCTTTCTGTTCGGCGAGCAGTACTTC CAWSPFLFGEQYF
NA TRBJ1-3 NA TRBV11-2 TGTGCCAGCAGCCAAGATGGGGCTGCTGGAAACACCATATATTTT CASSQDGAAGNTIYF
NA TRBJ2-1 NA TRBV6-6 TGTGCCAGCAGTTACCGACAGGAGCAGTTCTTC CASSYRQEQFF
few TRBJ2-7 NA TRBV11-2 TGTGCCAGCAGCTTTGGGACATCCACCTACGAGCAGTACTTC CASSFGTSTYEQYF
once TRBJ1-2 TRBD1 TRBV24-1 TGTGCCACCAGCCCGACAGGGTTAGACTATGGCTACACCTTC CATSPTGLDYGYTF
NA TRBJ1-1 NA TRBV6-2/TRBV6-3 TGTGCCAGCACCCCGGGAGGGATGAACACTGAAGCTTTCTTT CASTPGGMNTEAFF
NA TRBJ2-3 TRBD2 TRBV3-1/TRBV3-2 TGTGCCAGTCGGACTAGCGGGGGCACAGATACGCAGTATTTT CASRTSGGTDTQYF
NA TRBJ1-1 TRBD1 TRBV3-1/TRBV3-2 TGTGCCAGCAGCCCCGTAGACAGGGGGCGAATTAACACTGAAGCTTTCTTT CASSPVDRGRINTEAFF
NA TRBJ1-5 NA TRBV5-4 TGTGCCAGCAGCTCAGGGAATAGCAATCAGCCCCAGCATTTT CASSSGNSNQPQHF
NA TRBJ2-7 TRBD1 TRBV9 TGTGCCAGCAGCGTAGGTTCTCAGACAGGGTTAAAAAAATACGAGCAGTACTTC CASSVGSQTGLKKYEQYF
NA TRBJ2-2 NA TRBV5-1 TGCGCCAGCAGCTTGGGCCACAGGGACACCGGGGAGCTGTTTTTT CASSLGHRDTGELFF